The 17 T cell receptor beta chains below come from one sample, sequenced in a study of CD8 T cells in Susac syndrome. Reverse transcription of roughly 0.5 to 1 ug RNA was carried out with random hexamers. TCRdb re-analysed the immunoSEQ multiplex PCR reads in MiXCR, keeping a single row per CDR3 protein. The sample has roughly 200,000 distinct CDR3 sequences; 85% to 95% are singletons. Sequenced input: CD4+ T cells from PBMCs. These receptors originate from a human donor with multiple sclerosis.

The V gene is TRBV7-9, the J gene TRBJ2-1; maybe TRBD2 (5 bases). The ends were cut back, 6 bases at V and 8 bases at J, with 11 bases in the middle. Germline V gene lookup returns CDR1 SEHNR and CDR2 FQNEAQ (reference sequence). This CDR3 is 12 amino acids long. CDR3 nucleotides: TGTGCCAGCAGACTTGAGGGAGATGAGCAGTTCTTC. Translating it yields CASRLEGDEQFF.

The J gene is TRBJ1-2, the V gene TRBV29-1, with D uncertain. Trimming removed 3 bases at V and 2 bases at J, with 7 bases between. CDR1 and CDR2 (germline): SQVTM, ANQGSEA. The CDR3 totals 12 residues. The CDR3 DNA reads TGCAGCGTTGATACGTGGAACTATGGCTACACCTTC. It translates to CSVDTWNYGYTF.

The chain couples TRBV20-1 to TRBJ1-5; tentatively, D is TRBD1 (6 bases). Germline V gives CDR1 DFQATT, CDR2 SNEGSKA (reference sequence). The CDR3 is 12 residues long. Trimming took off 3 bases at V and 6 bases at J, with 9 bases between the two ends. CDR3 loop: CSASLTGQPQHF. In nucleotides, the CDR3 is TGCAGTGCTAGCCTGACAGGTCAGCCCCAGCATTTT.

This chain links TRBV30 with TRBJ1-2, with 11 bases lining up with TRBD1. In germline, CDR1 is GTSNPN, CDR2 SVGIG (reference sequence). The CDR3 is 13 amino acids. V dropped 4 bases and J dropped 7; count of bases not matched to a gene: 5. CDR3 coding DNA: TGTGCCTGGAACCCGGACAGGGGGCTTGGCTACACCTTC. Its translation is CAWNPDRGLGYTF.

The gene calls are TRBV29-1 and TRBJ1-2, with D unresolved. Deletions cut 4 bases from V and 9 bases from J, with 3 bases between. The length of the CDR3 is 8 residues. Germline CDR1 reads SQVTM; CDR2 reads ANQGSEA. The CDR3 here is CSVGSYTF. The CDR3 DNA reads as TGCAGCGTTGGTAGCTACACCTTC.

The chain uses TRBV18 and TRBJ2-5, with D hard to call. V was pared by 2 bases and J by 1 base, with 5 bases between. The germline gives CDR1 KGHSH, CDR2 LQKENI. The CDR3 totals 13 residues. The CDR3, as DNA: TGTGCCAGCTCACCAGGCACCCAAGAGACCCAGTACTTC. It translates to CASSPGTQETQYF.

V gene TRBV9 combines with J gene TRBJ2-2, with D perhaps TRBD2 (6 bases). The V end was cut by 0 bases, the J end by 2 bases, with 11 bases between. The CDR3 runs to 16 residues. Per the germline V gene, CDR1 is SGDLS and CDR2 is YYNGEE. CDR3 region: CASSVGGTSNTGELFF. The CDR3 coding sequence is TGTGCCAGCAGCGTAGGCGGGACCTCAAACACCGGGGAGCTGTTTTTT.

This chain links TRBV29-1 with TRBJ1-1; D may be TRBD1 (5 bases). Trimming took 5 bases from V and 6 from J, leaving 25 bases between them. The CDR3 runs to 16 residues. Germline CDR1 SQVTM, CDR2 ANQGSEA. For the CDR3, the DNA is TGCAGCGTTCTTCCTCCTCAGGGTTATTATTTCGCTGAAGCTTTCTTT. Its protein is CSVLPPQGYYFAEAFF.

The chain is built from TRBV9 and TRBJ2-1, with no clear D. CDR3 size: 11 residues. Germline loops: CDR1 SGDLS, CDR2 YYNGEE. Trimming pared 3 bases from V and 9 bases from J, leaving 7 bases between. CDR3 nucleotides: TGTGCCAGCAGCGCCCAGACTGAGCAGTTCTTC. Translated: CASSAQTEQFF.

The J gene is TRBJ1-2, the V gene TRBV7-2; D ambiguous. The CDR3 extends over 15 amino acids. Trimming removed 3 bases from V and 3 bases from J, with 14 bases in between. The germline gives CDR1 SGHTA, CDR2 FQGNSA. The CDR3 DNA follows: TGTGCCAGCAGCTTGGCACAGCGCTCCTACTATGGCTACACCTTC. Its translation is CASSLAQRSYYGYTF.

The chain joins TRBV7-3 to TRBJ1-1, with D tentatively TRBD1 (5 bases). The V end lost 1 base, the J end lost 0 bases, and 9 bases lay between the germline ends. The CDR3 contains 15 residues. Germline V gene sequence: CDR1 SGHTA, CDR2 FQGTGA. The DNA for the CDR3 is TGTGCCAGCAGCTTAAACGGGGGGATGAACACTGAAGCTTTCTTT. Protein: CASSLNGGMNTEAFF.

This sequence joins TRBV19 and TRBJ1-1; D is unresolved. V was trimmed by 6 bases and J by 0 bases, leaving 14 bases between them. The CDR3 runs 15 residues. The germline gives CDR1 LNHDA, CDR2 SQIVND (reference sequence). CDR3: CASRRTGTMNTEAFF. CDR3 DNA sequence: TGTGCCAGTAGACGGACGGGAACAATGAACACTGAAGCTTTCTTT.

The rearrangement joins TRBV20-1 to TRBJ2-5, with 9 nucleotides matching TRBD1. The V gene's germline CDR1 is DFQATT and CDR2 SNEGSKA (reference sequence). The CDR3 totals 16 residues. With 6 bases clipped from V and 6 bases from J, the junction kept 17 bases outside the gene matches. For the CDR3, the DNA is TGCAGTGCGCCGGGGTATCCGGGACAGGGTGGGAAGACCCAGTACTTC. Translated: CSAPGYPGQGGKTQYF.

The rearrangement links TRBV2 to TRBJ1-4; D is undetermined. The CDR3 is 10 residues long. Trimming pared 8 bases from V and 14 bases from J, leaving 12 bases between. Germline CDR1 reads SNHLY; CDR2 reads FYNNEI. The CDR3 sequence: CASSAPGLFF. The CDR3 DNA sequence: TGTGCCAGCTCAGCGCCGGGGCTGTTTTTT.

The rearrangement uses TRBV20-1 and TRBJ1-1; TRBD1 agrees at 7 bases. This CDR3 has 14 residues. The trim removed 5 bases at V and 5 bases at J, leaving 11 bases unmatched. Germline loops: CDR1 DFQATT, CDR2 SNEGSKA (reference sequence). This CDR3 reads CSAPSTGAVTEAFF. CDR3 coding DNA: TGCAGTGCTCCCTCCACAGGGGCTGTAACTGAAGCTTTCTTT.

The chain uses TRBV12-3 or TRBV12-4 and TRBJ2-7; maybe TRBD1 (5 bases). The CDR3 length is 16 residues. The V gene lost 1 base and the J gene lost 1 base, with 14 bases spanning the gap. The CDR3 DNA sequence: TGTGCCAGCAGTTTAGGCGGACATATGGGGTCCTACGAGCAGTACTTC. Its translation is CASSLGGHMGSYEQYF.

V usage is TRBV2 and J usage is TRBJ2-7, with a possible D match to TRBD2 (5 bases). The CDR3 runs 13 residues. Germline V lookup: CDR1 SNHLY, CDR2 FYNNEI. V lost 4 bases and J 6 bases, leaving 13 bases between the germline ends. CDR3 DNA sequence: TGTGCCAGCAGTGGGTGGACTGCGTCCGAGCAGTACGTC. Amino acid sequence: CASSGWTASEQYV.